This TCR beta chain was identified in a study of CD8 T cells in ankylosing spondylitis. The CDR3 is made up of 16 amino acids. Per the germline V gene, CDR1 is SGHRS and CDR2 is YFSETQ. Germline trimming cut 4 bases from V and 7 bases from J; bases unmatched to any gene: 11. Study outcomes and limitations: Prior work had noted some motif variants in reactive arthritis blood and synovial fluid. For ankylosing spondylitis blood, a TCR beta motif of fewer than 10 highly homologous variants appeared characteristic.

One entry per CDR3 protein results from TCRdb running MiXCR on the 5' RACE reads. Found here are about 540,000 distinct CDR3 sequences, approximately 12% of them singletons; the top ten hold about 6.8%. This clonotype turned up a few times. Its antigen remains unidentified. Sequenced input: blood, either unsorted or a sorted T cell fraction (not recorded which). The clonotype comes from a male donor with ankylosing spondylitis. This sequence joins TRBV5-1 and TRBJ2-1; 10 nucleotides match TRBD2. The CDR3 is CASSPVGSGRGNEQFF. The CDR3 DNA follows: TGCGCCAGCAGCCCTGTCGGGAGCGGGAGGGGGAATGAGCAGTTCTTC.